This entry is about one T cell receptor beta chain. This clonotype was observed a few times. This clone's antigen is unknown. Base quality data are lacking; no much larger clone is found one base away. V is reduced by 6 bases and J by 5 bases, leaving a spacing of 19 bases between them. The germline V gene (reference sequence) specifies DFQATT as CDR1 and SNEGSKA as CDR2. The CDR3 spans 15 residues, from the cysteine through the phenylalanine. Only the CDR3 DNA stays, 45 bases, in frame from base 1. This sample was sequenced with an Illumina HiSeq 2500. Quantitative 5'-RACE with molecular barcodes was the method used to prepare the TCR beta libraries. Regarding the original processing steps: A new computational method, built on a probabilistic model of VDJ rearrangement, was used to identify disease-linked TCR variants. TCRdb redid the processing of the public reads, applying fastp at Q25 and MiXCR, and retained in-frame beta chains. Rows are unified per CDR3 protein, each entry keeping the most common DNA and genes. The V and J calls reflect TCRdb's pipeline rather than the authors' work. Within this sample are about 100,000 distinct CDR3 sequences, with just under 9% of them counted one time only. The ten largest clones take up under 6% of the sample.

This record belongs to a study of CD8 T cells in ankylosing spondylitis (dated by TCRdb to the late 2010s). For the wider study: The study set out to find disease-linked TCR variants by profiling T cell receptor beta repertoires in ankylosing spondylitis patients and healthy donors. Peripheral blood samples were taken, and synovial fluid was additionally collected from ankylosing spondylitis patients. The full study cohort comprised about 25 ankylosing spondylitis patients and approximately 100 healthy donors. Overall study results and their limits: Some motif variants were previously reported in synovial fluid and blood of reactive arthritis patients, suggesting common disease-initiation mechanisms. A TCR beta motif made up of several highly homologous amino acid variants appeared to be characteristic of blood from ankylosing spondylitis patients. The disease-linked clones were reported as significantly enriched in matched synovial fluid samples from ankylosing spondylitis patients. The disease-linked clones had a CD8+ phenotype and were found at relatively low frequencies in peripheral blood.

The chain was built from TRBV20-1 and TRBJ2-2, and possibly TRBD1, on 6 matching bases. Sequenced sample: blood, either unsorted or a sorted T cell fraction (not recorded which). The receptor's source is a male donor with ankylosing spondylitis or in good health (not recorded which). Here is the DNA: TGCAGTGCAAAAGACGGCCAAAGGGGGACCGGGGAGCTGTTTTTT. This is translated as CSAKDGQRGTGELFF.